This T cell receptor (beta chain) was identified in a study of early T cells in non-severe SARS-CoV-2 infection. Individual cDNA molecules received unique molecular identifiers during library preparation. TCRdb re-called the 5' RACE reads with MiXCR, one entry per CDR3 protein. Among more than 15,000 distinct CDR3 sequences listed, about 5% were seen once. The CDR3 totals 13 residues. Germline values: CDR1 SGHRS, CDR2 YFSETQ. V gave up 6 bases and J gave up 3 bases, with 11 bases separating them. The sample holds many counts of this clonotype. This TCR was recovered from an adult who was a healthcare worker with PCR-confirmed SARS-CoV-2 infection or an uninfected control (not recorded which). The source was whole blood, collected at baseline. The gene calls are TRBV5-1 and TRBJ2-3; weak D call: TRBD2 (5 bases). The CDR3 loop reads CASTGRGTDTQYF. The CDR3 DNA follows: TGCGCCAGCACGGGCCGGGGTACAGATACGCAGTATTTT.